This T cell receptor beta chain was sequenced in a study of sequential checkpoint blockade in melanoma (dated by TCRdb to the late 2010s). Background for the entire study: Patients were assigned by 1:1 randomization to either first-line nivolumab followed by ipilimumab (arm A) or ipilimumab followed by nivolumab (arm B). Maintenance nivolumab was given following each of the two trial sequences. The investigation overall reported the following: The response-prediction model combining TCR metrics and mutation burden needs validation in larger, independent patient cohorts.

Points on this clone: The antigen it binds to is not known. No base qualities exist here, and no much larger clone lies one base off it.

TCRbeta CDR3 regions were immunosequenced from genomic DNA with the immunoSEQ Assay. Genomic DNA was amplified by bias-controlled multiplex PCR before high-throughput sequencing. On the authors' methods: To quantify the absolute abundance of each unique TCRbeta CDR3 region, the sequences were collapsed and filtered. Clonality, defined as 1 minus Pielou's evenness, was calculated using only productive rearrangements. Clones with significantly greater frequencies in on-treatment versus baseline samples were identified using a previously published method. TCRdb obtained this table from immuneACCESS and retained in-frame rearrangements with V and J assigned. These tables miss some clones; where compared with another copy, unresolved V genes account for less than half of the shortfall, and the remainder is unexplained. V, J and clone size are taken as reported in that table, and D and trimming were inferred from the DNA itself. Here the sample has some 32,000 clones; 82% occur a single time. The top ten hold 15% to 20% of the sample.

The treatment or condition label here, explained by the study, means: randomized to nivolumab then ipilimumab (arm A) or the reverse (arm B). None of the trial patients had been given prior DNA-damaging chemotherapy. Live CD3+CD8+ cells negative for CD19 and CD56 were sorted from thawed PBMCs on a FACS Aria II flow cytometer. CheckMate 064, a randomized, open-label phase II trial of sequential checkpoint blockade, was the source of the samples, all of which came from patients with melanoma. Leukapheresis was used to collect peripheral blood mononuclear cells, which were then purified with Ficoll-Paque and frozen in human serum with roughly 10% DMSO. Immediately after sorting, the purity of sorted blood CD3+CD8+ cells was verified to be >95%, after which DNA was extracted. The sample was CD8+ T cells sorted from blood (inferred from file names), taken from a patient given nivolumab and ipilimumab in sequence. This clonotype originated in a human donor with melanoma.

The DNA is TGTGCCAGCAGCGTCCTCGAGGGAATGAACACTGAAGCTTTCTTT. It translates as CASSVLEGMNTEAFF. The chain is assembled from TRBV9 and TRBJ1-1, with an unclear D gene assignment. The CDR3 contains 15 residues, cysteine and phenylalanine counted. Just CDR3 DNA is preserved here, 45 bases in frame from base 1. V was cut back by 2 bases and J by 0 bases, leaving a gap of 11 bases between them. CDR1 and CDR2 are read off the germline V gene as SGDLS and YYNGEE. Extended through the reference TRBV9 and TRBJ1-1 proteins, this CDR3 yields the full variable domain: DSGVTQTPKHLITATGQRVTLRCSPRSGDLSVYWYQQSLDQGLQFLIQYYNGEERAKGNILERFSAQQFPDLHSELNLSSLELGDSALYFCASSVLEGMNTEAFFGQGTRLTVV.